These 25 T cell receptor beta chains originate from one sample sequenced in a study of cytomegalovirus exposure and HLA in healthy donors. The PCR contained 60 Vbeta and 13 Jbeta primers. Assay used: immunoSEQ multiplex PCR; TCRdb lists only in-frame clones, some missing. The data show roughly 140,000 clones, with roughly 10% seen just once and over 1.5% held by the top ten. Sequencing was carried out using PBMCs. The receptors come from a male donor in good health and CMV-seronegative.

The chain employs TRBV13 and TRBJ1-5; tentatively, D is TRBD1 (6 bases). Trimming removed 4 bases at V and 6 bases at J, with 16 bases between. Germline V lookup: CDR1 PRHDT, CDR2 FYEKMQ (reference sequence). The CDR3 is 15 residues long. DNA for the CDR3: TGTGCCAGCAGCTGGGGTAATGGGGGCACTCAGCCCCAGCATTTT. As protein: CASSWGNGGTQPQHF.

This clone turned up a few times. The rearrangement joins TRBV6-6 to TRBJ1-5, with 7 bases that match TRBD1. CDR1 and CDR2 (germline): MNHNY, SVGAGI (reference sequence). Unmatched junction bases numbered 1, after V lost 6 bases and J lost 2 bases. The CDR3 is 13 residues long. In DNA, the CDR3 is TGTGCCAGCAGCACAGGGGGCAATCAGCCCCAGCATTTT. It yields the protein CASSTGGNQPQHF.

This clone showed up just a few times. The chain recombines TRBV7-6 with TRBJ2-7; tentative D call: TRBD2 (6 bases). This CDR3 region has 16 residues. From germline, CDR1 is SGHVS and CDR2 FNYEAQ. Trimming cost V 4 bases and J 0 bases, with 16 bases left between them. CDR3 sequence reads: CASSSRLEGYSYEQYF. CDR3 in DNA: TGTGCCAGCAGCTCACGTTTGGAGGGATACTCCTACGAGCAGTACTTC.

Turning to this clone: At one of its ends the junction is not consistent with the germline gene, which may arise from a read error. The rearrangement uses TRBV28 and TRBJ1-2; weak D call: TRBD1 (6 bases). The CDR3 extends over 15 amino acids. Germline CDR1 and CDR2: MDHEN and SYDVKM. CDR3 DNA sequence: TGTGTCAGCAGCCATCGACAGGAGGCTCCCTATGGCTACACCTTC. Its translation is CVSSHRQEAPYGYTF.

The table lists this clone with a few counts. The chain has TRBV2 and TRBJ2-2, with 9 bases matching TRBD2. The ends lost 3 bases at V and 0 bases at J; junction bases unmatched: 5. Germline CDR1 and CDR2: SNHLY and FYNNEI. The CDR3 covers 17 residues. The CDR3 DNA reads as TGTGCCAGCAGTGAGCGGGGGGGCTTTGCGAACACCGGGGAGCTGTTTTTT. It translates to CASSERGGFANTGELFF. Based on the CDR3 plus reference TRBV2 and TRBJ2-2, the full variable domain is EPEVTQTPSHQVTQMGQEVILRCVPISNHLYFYWYRQILGQKVEFLVSFYNNEISEKSEIFDDQFSVERPDGSNFTLKIRSTKLEDSAMYFCASSERGGFANTGELFFGEGSRLTVL.

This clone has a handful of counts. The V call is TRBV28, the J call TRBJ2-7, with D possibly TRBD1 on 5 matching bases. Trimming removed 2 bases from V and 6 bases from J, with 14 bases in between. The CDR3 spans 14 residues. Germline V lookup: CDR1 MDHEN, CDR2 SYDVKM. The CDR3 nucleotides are TGTGCCAGCAGTTTAGATTTCAGGGTGGGCGAGCAGTACTTC. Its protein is CASSLDFRVGEQYF.

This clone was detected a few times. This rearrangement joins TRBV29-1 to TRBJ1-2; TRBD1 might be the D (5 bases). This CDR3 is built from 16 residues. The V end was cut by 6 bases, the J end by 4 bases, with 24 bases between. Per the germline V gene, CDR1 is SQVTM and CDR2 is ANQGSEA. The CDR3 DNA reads TGCAGCGTCCCCGACAGCTATCTAGATCCCTCCTATGGCTACACCTTC. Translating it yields CSVPDSYLDPSYGYTF.

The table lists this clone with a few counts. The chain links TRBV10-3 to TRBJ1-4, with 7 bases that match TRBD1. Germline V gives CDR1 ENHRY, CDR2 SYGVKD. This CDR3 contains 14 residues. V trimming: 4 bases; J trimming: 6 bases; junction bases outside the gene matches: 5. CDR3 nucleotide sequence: TGTGCCATCAGTGCCGGGACAGCGGATGAAAAACTGTTTTTT. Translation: CAISAGTADEKLFF.

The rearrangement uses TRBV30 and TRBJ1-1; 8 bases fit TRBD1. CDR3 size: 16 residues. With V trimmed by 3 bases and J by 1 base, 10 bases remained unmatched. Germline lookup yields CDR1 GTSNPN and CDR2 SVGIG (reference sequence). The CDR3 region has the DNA TGTGCCTGGAGACGGGGACAGGTTACTAAGAACACTGAAGCTTTCTTT. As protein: CAWRRGQVTKNTEAFF.

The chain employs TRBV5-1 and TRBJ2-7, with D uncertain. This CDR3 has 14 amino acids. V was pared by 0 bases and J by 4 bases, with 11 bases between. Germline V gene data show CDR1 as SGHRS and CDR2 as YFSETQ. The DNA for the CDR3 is TGCGCCAGCAGCTTGGGGTGTAGCTCTTACGAGCAGTACTTC. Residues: CASSLGCSSYEQYF.

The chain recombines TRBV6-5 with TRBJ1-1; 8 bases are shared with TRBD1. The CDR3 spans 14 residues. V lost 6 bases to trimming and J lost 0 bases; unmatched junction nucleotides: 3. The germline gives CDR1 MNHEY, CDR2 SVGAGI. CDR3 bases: TGTGCCAGCAGCAACAGGGGGGTGAACACTGAAGCTTTCTTT. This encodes CASSNRGVNTEAFF.

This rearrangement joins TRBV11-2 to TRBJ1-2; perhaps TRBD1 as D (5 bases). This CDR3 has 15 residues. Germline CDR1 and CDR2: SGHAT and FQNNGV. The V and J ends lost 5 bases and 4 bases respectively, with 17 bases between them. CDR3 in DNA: TGTGCCAGCAGCGAAAACCTGGGGCAGTCCTATGGCTACACCTTC. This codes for CASSENLGQSYGYTF.

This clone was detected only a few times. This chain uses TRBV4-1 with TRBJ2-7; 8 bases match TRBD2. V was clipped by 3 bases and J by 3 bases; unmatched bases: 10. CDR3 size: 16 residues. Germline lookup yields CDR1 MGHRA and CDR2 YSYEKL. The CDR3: CASSQAMTGTSYEQYF. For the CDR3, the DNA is TGCGCCAGCAGCCAGGCAATGACCGGGACTAGCTACGAGCAGTACTTC.

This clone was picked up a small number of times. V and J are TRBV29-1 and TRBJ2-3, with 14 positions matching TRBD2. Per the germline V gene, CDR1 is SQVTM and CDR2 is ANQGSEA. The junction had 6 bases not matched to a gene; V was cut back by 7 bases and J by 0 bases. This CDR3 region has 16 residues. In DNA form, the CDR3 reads TGCAGCGCAAGACGGACTAGCGGGAGGAGCACAGATACGCAGTATTTT. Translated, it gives CSARRTSGRSTDTQYF.

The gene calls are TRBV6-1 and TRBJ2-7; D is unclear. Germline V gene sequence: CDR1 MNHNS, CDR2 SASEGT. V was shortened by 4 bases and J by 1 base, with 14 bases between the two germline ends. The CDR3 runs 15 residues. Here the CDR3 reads CASSGGPYNSYEQYF. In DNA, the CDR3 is TGTGCCAGCAGTGGTGGCCCTTACAATTCCTACGAGCAGTACTTC.

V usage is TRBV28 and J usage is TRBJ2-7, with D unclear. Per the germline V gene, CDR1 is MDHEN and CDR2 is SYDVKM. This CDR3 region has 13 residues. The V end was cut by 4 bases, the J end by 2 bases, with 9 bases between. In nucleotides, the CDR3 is TGTGCCAGCAGTTCGGCGGTTACCTACGAGCAGTACTTC. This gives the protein CASSSAVTYEQYF.

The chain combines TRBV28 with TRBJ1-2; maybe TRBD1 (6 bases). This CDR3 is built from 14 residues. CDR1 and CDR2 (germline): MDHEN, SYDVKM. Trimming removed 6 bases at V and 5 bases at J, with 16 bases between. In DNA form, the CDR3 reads TGTGCCAGCAGCCCTAGGCAGGGGCCTTATGGCTACACCTTC. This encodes CASSPRQGPYGYTF.

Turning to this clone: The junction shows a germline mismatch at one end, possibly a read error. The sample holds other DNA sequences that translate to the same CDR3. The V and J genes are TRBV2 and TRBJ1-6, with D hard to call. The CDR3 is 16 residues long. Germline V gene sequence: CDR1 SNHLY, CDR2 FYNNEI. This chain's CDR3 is CASFGGKGSYNSPLHF. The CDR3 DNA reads TGTGCCAGCTTCGGCGGCAAAGGCTCCTATAATTCCCCCCTCCACTTT.

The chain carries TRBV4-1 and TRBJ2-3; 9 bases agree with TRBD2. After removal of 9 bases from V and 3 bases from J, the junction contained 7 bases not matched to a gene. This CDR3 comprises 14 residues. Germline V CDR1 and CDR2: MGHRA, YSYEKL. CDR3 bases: TGCGCCAGTTCTAGCGGGGAACTAACAGATACGCAGTATTTT. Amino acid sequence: CASSSGELTDTQYF.

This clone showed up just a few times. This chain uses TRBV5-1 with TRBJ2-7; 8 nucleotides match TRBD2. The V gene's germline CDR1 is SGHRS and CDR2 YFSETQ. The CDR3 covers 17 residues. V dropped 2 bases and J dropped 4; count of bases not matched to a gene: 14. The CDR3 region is CASSFSTGTSKEYEQYF. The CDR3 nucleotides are TGCGCCAGCAGCTTTTCGACCGGGACTAGTAAGGAATACGAGCAGTACTTC.

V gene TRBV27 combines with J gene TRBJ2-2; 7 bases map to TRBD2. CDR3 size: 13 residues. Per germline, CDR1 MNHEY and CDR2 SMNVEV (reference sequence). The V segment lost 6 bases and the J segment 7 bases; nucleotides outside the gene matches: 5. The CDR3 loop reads CASRGPGGGELFF. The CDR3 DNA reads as TGTGCCAGCAGAGGACCGGGGGGCGGGGAGCTGTTTTTT.

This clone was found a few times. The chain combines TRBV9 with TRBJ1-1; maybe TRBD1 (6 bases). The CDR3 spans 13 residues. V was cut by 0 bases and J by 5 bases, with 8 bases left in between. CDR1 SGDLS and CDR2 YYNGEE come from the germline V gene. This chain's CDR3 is CASSVGDKTEAFF. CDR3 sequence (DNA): TGTGCCAGCAGCGTAGGGGACAAGACTGAAGCTTTCTTT.

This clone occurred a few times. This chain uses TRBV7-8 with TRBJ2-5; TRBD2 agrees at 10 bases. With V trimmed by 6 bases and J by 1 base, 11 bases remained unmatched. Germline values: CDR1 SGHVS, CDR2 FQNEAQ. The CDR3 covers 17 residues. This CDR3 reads CASSFSLAGVPQETQYF. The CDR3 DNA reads TGTGCCAGCAGTTTTTCTCTAGCGGGAGTGCCCCAAGAGACCCAGTACTTC.

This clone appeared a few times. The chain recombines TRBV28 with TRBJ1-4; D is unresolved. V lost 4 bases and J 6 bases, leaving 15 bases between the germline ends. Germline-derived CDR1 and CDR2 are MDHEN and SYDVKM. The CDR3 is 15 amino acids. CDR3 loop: CASSSGGSGYEKLFF. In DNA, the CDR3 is TGTGCCAGCAGTTCCGGAGGGTCCGGTTATGAAAAACTGTTTTTT.

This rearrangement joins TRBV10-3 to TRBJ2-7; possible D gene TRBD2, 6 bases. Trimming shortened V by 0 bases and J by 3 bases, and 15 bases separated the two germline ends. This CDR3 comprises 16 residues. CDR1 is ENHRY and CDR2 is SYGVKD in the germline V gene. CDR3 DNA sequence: TGTGCCATCAGTGAGTCGAGTCTGGAGGGCTTCTACGAGCAGTACTTC. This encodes CAISESSLEGFYEQYF.